This T cell receptor beta chain was identified in a study of early T cells in non-severe SARS-CoV-2 infection. The wider study: Sequencing used unsorted whole-blood bulk RNA, so chains lack pairing. Findings and caveats of the study: Using VDJdb, the matching emphasized anti-spike CD8 responses while missing private and CD4 specificities.

This clonotype was found many times. The antigen is not known. cDNA molecules, individually, were tagged with unique molecular identifiers. MiXCR, run by TCRdb on the 5' RACE reads, gives a single entry per CDR3 protein. The sample contains approximately 67,000 distinct CDR3 sequences, more than 9% of which appear only once. Germline-derived CDR1 and CDR2 are SEHNR and FQNEAQ (reference sequence). Trimming cost V 5 bases and J 6 bases, with 11 bases left between them. CDR3 length: 13 amino acids. V usage is TRBV7-9 and J usage is TRBJ2-1, with TRBD1 as a possible D gene (5 bases). Sequencing used whole blood. This clonotype originated in an adult who was a healthcare worker with PCR-confirmed SARS-CoV-2 infection or an uninfected control (not recorded which). Written as DNA, the CDR3 is TGTGCCAGCAGCACCTTGACAGCCAATGAGCAGTTCTTC. Translation gives CASSTLTANEQFF.